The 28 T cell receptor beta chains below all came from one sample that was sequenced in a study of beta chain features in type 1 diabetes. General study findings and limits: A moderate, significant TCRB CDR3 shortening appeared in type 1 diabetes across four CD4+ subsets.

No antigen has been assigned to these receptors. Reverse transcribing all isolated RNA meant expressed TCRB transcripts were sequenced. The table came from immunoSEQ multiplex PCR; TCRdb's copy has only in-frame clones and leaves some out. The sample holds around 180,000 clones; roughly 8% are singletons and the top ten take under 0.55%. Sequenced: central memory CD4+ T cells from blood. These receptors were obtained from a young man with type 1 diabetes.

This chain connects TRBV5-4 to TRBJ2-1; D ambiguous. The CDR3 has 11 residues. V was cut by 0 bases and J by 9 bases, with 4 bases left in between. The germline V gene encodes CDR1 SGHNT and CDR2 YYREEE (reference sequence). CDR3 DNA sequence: TGTGCCAGCAGCTTGGAAGCTGAGCAGTTCTTC. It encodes CASSLEAEQFF.

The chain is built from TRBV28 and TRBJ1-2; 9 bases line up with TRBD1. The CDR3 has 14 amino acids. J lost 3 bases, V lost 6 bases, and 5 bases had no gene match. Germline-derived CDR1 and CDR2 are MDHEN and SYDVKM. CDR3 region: CASRGTGMHYGYTF. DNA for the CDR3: TGTGCCAGCAGGGGGACAGGGATGCACTATGGCTACACCTTC.

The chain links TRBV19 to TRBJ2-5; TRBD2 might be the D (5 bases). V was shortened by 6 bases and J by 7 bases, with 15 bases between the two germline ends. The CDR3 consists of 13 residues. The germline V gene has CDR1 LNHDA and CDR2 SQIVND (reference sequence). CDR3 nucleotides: TGTGCCAGTAGAGACTTGGACTCAGCGACCCAGTACTTC. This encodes CASRDLDSATQYF.

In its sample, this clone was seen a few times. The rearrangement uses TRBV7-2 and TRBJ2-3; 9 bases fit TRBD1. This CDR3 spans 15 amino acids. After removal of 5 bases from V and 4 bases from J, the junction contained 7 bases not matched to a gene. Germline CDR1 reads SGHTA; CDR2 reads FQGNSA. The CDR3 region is CASSRTGVVADTQYF. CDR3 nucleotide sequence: TGTGCCAGCAGCAGGACAGGGGTCGTTGCAGATACGCAGTATTTT.

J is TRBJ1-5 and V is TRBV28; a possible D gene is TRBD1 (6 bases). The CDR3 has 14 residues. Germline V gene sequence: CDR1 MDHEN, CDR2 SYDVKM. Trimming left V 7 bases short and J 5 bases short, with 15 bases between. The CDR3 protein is CASTRGAAHQPQHF. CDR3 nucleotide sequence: TGTGCCAGCACCCGGGGGGCAGCCCATCAGCCCCAGCATTTT.

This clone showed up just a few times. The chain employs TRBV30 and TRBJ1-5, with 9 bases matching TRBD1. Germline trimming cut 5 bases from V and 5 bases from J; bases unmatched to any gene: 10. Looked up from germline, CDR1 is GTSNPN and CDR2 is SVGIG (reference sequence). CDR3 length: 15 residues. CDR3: CAWVMPGQGHQPQHF. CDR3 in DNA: TGTGCCTGGGTGATGCCGGGACAGGGTCATCAGCCCCAGCATTTT. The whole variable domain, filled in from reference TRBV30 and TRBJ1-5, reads SQTIHQWPATLVQPVGSPLSLECTVEGTSNPNLYWYRQAAGRGLQLLFYSVGIGQISSEVPQNLSASRPQDRQFILSSKKLLLSDSGFYLCAWVMPGQGHQPQHFGDGTRLSIL.

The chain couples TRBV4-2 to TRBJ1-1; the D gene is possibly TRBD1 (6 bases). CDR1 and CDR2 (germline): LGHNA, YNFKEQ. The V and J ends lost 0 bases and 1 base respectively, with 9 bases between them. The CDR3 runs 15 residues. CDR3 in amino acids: CASSQEGGPNTEAFF. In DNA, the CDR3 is TGTGCCAGCAGCCAAGAAGGGGGTCCGAACACTGAAGCTTTCTTT.

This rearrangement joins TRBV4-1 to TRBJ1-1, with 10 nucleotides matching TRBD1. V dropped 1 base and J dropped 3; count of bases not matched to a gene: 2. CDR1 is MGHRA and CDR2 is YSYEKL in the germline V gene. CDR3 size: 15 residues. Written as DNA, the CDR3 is TGCGCCAGCAGCCAAGTGGGACAGGGGTACACTGAAGCTTTCTTT. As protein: CASSQVGQGYTEAFF.

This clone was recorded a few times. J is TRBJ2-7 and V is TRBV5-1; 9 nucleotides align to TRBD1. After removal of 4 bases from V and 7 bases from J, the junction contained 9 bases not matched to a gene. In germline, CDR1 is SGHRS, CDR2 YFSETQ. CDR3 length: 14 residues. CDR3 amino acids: CASSLRTGVQEQYF. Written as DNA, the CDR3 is TGCGCCAGCAGCCTTAGGACAGGGGTTCAAGAGCAGTACTTC.

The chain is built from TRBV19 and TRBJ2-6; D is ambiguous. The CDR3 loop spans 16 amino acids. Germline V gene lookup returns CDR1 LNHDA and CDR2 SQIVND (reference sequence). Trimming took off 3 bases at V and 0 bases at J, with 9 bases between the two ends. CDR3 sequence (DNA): TGTGCCAGTAGTATTATCTTGAGCTCTGGGGCCAACGTCCTGACTTTC. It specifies CASSIILSSGANVLTF. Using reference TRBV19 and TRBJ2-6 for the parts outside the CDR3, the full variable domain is DGGITQSPKYLFRKEGQNVTLSCEQNLNHDAMYWYRQDPGQGLRLIYYSQIVNDFQKGDIAEGYSVSREKKESFPLTVTSAQKNPTAFYLCASSIILSSGANVLTFGAGSRLTVL.

The CDR3 DNA follows: TGTGCCACCGTTGGAGGGGGCTTATTACTCTATGGCTACACCTTC. It encodes CATVGGGLLLYGYTF. This chain joins TRBV28 and TRBJ1-2; 7 nucleotides align to TRBD1. Trimming cost V 10 bases and J 4 bases; bases outside gene matches: 15. The germline V gene encodes CDR1 MDHEN and CDR2 SYDVKM. The CDR3 runs to 15 residues.

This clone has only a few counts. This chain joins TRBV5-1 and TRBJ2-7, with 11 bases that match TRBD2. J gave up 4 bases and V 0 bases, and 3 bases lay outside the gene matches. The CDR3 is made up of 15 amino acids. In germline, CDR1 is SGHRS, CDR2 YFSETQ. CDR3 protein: CASSLAASGGYEQYF. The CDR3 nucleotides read TGCGCCAGCAGCTTGGCGGCTAGCGGGGGGTACGAGCAGTACTTC. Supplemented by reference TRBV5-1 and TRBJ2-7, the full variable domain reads KAGVTQTPRYLIKTRGQQVTLSCSPISGHRSVSWYQQTPGQGLQFLFEYFSETQRNKGNFPGRFSGRQFSNSRSEMNVSTLELGDSALYLCASSLAASGGYEQYFGPGTRLTVT.

CDR3 residues: CATSRAPGVRGDGYTF. As DNA, the CDR3 is TGTGCCACCAGCAGAGCCCCAGGGGTTAGGGGTGATGGCTACACCTTC. The chain has TRBV15 and TRBJ1-2; possible D gene TRBD1, 6 bases. Germline V gene data show CDR1 as LNHNV and CDR2 as YYDKDF (reference sequence). The length of the CDR3 is 16 residues. V shed 1 base and J shed 6 bases, with 18 bases lying between them.

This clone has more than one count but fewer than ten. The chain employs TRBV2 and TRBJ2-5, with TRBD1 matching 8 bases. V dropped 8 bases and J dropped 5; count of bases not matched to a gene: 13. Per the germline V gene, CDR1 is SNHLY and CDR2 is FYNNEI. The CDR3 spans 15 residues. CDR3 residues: CASPRDRSTPETQYF. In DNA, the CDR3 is TGTGCCAGCCCCCGGGACAGGTCCACTCCGGAGACCCAGTACTTC.

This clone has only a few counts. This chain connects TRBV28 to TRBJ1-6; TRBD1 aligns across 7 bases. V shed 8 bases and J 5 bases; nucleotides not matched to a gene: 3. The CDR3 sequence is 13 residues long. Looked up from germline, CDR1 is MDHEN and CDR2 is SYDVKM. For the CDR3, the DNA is TGTGCCAGCGAGGGGGCGGATAATTCACCCCTCCACTTT. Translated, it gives CASEGADNSPLHF.

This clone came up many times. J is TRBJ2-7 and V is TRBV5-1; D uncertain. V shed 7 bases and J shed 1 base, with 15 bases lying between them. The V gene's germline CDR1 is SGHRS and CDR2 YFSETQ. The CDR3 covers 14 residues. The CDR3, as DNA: TGCGCCAGCCGGGTACTTGCCGGATCCTACGAGCAGTACTTC. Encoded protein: CASRVLAGSYEQYF.

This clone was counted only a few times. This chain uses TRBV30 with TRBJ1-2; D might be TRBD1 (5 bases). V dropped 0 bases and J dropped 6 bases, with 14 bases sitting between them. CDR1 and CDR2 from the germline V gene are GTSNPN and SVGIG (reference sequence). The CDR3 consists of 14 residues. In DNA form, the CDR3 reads TGTGCCTGGAGTGTACAGGCAGGGTCGAATGGCTACACCTTC. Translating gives CAWSVQAGSNGYTF.

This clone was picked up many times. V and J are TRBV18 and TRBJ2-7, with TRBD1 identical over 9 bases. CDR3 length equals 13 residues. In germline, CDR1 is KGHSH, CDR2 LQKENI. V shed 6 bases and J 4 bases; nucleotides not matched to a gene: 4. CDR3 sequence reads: CASSGTGIYEQYF. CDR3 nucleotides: TGTGCCAGCTCCGGGACAGGGATTTACGAGCAGTACTTC.

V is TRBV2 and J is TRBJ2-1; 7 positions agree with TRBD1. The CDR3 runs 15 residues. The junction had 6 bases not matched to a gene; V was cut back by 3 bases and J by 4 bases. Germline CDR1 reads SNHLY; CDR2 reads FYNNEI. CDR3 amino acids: CASSEPTGPYNEQFF. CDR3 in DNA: TGTGCCAGCAGTGAGCCGACAGGGCCGTACAATGAGCAGTTCTTC.

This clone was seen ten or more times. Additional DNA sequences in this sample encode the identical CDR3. The chain's CDR3 is CAISGQGAQPQHF. CDR3 bases: TGTGCCATCAGCGGACAGGGGGCTCAGCCCCAGCATTTT. The J gene is TRBJ1-5, the V gene TRBV10-3; 11 positions match TRBD1. This CDR3 comprises 13 residues. From germline, CDR1 is ENHRY and CDR2 SYGVKD. Unmatched junction bases numbered 1, after V lost 6 bases and J lost 6 bases.

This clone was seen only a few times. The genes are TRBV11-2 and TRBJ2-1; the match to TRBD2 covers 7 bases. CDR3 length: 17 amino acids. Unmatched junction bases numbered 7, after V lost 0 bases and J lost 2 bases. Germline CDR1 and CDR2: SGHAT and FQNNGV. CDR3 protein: CASSLDGGGGPYNEQFF. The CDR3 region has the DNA TGTGCCAGCAGCTTAGATGGGGGGGGTGGCCCCTACAATGAGCAGTTCTTC.

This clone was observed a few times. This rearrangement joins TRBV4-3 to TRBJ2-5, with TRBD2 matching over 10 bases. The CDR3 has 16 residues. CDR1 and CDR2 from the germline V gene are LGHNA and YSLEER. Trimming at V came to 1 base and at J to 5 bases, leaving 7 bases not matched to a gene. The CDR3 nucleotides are TGCGCCAGCAGCCAAGGATCTAGCGGGGGTCGGGAGACCCAGTACTTC. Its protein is CASSQGSSGGRETQYF.

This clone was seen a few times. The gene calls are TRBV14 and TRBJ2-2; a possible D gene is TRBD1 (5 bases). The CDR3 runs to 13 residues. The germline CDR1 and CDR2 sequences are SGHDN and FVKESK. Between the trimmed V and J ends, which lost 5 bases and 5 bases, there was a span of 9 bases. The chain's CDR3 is CASSRTRTGELFF. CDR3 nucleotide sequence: TGTGCCAGCAGCAGGACACGGACCGGGGAGCTGTTTTTT.

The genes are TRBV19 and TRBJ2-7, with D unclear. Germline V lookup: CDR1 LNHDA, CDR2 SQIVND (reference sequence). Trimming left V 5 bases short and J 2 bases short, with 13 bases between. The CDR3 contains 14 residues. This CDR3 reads CASSPQAPPYEQYF. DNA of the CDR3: TGTGCCAGTAGTCCCCAGGCCCCGCCCTACGAGCAGTACTTC. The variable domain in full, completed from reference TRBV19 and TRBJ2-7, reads DGGITQSPKYLFRKEGQNVTLSCEQNLNHDAMYWYRQDPGQGLRLIYYSQIVNDFQKGDIAEGYSVSREKKESFPLTVTSAQKNPTAFYLCASSPQAPPYEQYFGPGTRLTVT.

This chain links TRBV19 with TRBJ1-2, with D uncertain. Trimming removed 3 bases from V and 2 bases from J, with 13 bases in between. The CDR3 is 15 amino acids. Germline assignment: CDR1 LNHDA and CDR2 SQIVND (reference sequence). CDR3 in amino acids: CASSIRQELNYGYTF. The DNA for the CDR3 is TGTGCCAGTAGTATTCGGCAGGAACTCAACTATGGCTACACCTTC.

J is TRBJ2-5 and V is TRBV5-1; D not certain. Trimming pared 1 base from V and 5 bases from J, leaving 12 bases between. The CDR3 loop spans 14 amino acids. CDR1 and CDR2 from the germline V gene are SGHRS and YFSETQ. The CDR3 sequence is CASSLFPGSETQYF. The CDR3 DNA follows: TGCGCCAGCAGCTTGTTTCCGGGTTCCGAGACCCAGTACTTC.

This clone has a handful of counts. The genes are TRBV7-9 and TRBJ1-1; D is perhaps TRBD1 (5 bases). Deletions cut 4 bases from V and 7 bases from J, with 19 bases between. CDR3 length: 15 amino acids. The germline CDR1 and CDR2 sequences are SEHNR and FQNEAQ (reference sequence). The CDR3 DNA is TGTGCCAGCAGCTATACCCGGGACCGGGGGTTTGAAGCTTTCTTT. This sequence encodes CASSYTRDRGFEAFF.

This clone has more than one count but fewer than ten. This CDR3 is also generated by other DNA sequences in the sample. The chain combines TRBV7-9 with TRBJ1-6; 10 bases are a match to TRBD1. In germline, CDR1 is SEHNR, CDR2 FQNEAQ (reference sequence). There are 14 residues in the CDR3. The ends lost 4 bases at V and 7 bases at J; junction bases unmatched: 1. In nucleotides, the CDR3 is TGTGCCAGCAGCTCGGGACAGGGGAATTCACCCCTCCACTTT. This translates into CASSSGQGNSPLHF.